This TCR beta chain was identified during a study of cytomegalovirus exposure and HLA in healthy donors. The junction had 6 bases not matched to a gene; V was cut back by 5 bases and J by 0 bases. The germline gives CDR1 SEHNR, CDR2 FQNEAQ (reference sequence). CDR3 length equals 16 residues. PCR was performed using 60 Vbeta and 13 Jbeta primers. Data came from immunoSEQ multiplex PCR; TCRdb stores just in-frame clones and leaves some out. The sample carries some 180,000 clones, 60% to 85% recorded once. The V gene is TRBV7-9, the J gene TRBJ2-1, with 8 bases aligning to TRBD2. This clonotype was obtained from a male donor in good health and CMV-seronegative. Material: PBMCs. The CDR3 bases are TGTGCCAGCAGCACTTTAGCGGGGAGCTCCTACAATGAGCAGTTCTTC. Encoded protein: CASSTLAGSSYNEQFF.